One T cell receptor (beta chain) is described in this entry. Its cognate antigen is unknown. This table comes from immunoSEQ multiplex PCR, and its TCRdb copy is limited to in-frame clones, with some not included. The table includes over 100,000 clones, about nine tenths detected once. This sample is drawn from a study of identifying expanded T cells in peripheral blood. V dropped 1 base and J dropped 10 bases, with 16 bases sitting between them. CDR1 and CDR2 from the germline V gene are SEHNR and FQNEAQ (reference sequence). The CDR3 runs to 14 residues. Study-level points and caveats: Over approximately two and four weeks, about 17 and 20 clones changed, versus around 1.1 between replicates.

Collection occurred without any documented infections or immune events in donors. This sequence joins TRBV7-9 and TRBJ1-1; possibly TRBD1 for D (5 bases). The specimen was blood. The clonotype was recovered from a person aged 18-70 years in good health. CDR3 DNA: TGTGCCAGCAGCTTAGTTGGCGCAGGGTCTCCAGCTTTCTTT. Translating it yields CASSLVGAGSPAFF.